The rows below give T cell receptor beta chains drawn from one sample of a study of T cell repertoires in cytomegalovirus infection. These receptors' targets are unknown. TCRdb ran MiXCR on the reads and lists one entry per CDR3 protein. The table shows approximately 350,000 distinct CDR3 sequences, with about 32% occurring only once. Source: cultured PBMCs, taken from culture after CMV antigen stimulation. Receptor source: a human donor in good health (CMV status not recorded). Some clones in this sample may be carry-over from other donors' samples. Each CDR3 is given with its conserved first and last residue. The D gene is left open where the match is weak. Not every row has a clone size; where given, it reads once, few, many or a size class.

clone_size j_call d_call v_call cdr3_nt cdr3_aa
- TRBJ1-1 - TRBV19 TGTGCCAGTCGCCGGGACTCAGGAATGAACACTGAAGCTTTCTTT CASRRDSGMNTEAFF
few TRBJ1-2 TRBD1 TRBV7-6 TGTGCCAGCAGCCATGGGACAGGGGCCGTCGATGGCTACACCTTC CASSHGTGAVDGYTF
few TRBJ2-7 TRBD2 TRBV28 TGTGCCAGCAGTTTATCAGTCTTGGGACTAGCGGGAGGGCCGCGATCGTACGAGCAGTACTTC CASSLSVLGLAGGPRSYEQYF
- TRBJ1-5 - TRBV19 TGTGCCAGTAGCGAACCGGGACAAGATAGCAATCAGCCCCAGCATTTT CASSEPGQDSNQPQHF
- TRBJ2-1 - TRBV5-1 TGCGCCAGCAGCTTGCTTCCGGACAGTTACAATGAGCAGTTCTTC CASSLLPDSYNEQFF
- TRBJ2-3 TRBD1 TRBV27 TGTGCCAGCAGTTTCCAGGGGGTTCGTGGAGATACGCAGTATTTT CASSFQGVRGDTQYF
few TRBJ2-3 - TRBV7-2 TGTGCCAGCAGCTTATTGTTCACAGATACGCAGTATTTT CASSLLFTDTQYF
many TRBJ2-3 TRBD2 TRBV11-2 TGTGCCAGCAGCCAATACCGACTAGCGGGAGTTCCCTACACAGATACGCAGTATTTT CASSQYRLAGVPYTDTQYF
- TRBJ1-2 - TRBV6-6 TGTGCCAGCACCGAGGACCGATCCATAGGCTACACCTTC CASTEDRSIGYTF
- TRBJ1-5 - TRBV28 TGTGCCAGCAGTTTCTTAGGGGATCAGCCCCAGCATTTT CASSFLGDQPQHF
many TRBJ2-3 - TRBV7-2 TGTGCCAGCAGGTTGGGCCCTGGCACAGATACGCAGTATTTT CASRLGPGTDTQYF
- TRBJ2-1 TRBD2 TRBV11-3 TGTGCCAGCAGCGCCCTAGCGGGAGGGTACAATGAGCAGTTCTTC CASSALAGGYNEQFF
once TRBJ2-5 - TRBV19 TGTGCCAGTAGTGCACCGAGCCGGGGTACACGGGAGACCCAGTACTTC CASSAPSRGTRETQYF
- TRBJ2-3 - TRBV6-5 TGTGCCAGCAGTTACGGGCCACGGGCGACAGATACGCAGTATTTT CASSYGPRATDTQYF
- TRBJ2-3 - TRBV19 TGTGCCAGTAGTATAGTGGGTCCCAGCACAGATACGCAGTATTTT CASSIVGPSTDTQYF